This T cell receptor (beta chain) came from a study of shared clonotypes between healthy human individuals. Whole-study results and caveats: On the whole, naive subsets had larger estimated richness than memory subsets had.

V dropped 3 bases and J dropped 0; count of bases not matched to a gene: 18. Germline V gene sequence: CDR1 LGHNA, CDR2 YNFKEQ. The CDR3 length is 21 residues. The table came from immunoSEQ multiplex PCR; TCRdb's copy has only in-frame clones and leaves some out. The table includes roughly 2,500,000 clones, roughly 93% detected once. About this clone itself: The antigen is undetermined.

V is TRBV4-2 and J is TRBJ2-3, with TRBD2 matching 10 bases. The TCR originated in a man younger than 30 in good health. Some clones in this sample may be carry-over from other donors' samples. The source material was naive CD4+ T cells from PBMCs. The subset is: CD45RA+ positively selected. The DNA for the CDR3 is TGTGCCAGCAGCCAGACGGCCCCTGTAGCGGGAGGTACAATTAGCACAGATACGCAGTATTTT. Translated: CASSQTAPVAGGTISTDTQYF.